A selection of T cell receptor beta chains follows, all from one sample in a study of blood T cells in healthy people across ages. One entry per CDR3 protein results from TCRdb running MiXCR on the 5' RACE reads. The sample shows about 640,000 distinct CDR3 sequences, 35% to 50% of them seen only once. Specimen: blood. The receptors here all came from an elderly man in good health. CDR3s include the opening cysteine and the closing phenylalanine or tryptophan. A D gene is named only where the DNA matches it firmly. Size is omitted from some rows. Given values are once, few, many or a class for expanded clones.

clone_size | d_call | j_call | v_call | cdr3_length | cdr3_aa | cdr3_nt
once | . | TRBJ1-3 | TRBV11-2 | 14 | CARSLAGDGNTIYF | TGTGCCCGCAGCTTAGCAGGGGACGGAAACACCATATATTTT
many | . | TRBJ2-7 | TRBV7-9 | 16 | CASSFPKGGRTYEQYF | TGTGCCAGCAGCTTCCCAAAGGGTGGGAGGACCTACGAGCAGTACTTC
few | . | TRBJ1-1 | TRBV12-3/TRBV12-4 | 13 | CAGSPEQELWAFF | TGTGCCGGCAGCCCAGAACAGGAACTGTGGGCTTTCTTT
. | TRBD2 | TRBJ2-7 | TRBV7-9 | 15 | CASKSSGVAGYEQYF | TGTGCCAGCAAGTCGAGCGGAGTAGCGGGATACGAGCAGTACTTC
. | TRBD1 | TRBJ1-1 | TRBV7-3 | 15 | CASSRQGQLNTEAFF | TGTGCCAGCAGCCGACAGGGACAACTGAACACTGAAGCTTTCTTT
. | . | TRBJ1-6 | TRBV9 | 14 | CASSVGGVRSPLHF | TGTGCCAGCAGCGTAGGGGGTGTTCGATCACCCCTCCACTTT
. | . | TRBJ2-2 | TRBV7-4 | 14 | CTSSLALVTGELFF | TGTACCAGCAGCTTAGCACTAGTTACCGGGGAGCTGTTTTTT
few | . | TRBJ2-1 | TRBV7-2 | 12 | CASSLARTKAFF | TGTGCCAGCAGCTTAGCGCGAACCAAGGCGTTCTTC
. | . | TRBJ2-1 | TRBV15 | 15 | CATSSHGGPYNEQFF | TGTGCCACCAGCAGCCACGGAGGGCCGTACAATGAGCAGTTCTTC
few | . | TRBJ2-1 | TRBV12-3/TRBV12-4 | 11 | CASSTGGPQFF | TGTGCCAGCAGCACCGGGGGACCTCAGTTCTTC
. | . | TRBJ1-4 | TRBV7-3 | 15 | CASSQGQSTNEKLFF | TGTGCCAGCAGCCAAGGACAATCAACTAATGAAAAACTGTTTTTT
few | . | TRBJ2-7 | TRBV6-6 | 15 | CASSYPQGGFYEQYF | TGTGCCAGCAGTTACCCCCAGGGGGGTTTCTACGAGCAGTACTTC
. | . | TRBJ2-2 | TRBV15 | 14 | CATSTGVKTGELFF | TGTGCCACCAGCACGGGGGTAAAAACCGGGGAGCTGTTTTTT
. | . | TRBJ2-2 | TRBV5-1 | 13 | CASSSWGTGELFF | TGCGCCAGCAGCTCCTGGGGCACCGGGGAGCTGTTTTTT
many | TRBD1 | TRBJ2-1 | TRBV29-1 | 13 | CSVVEGTGSEQFF | TGCAGCGTTGTAGAAGGGACAGGAAGTGAGCAGTTCTTC
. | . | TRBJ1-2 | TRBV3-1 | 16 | CASSESWGHFPSGYTF | TGTGCCAGCAGCGAGTCGTGGGGGCACTTCCCCTCAGGCTACACCTTC
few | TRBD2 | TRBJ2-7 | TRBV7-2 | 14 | CASSLAVLAGEQYF | TGTGCCAGCAGCTTAGCTGTACTAGCGGGCGAGCAGTACTTC
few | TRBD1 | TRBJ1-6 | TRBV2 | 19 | CASSEALGQGARLDSPLHF | TGTGCCAGCAGTGAAGCGCTGGGACAGGGGGCGAGGTTGGATTCACCCCTCCACTTT
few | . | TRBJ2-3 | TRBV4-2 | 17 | CASSQDPYPTHSGAQYF | TGTGCCAGCAGCCAAGATCCTTACCCTACCCACAGTGGTGCGCAGTATTTT
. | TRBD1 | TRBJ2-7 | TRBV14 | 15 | CASSHVGGRSYEQYF | TGTGCCAGCAGCCACGTAGGGGGCCGCTCCTACGAGCAGTACTTC
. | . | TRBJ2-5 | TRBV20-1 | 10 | CAVILETQYF | TGCGCCGTGATTCTGGAGACCCAGTACTTC
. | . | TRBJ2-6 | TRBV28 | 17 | CASSSSRRVSGANVLTF | TGTGCCAGCAGTTCCTCCCGCCGGGTCTCTGGGGCCAACGTCCTGACTTTC
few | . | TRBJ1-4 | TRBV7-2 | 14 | CASSAQGAHEKLFF | TGTGCCAGCAGCGCCCAGGGTGCGCATGAAAAACTGTTTTTT
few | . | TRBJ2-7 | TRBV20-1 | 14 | CSARDRETFREQYF | TGCAGTGCTAGAGACAGGGAAACTTTCCGCGAGCAGTACTTC
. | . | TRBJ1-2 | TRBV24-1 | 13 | CATRDNFNYGYTF | TGTGCCACCAGGGACAATTTCAACTATGGCTACACCTTC
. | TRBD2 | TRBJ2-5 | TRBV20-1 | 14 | CSASPGLAGETQYF | TGCAGTGCAAGCCCGGGACTAGCGGGAGAGACCCAGTACTTC
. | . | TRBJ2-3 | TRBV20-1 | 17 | CSARDPHKPPEGDTQYF | TGCAGTGCTAGAGACCCCCATAAACCGCCCGAGGGAGATACGCAGTATTTT
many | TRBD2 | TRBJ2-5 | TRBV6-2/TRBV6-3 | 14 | CASSSLAVQETQYF | TGTGCCAGCAGTTCACTAGCGGTACAAGAGACCCAGTACTTC
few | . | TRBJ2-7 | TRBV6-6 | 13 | CASTASSYNEQYF | TGTGCCAGCACGGCGAGCTCCTACAATGAGCAGTACTTC
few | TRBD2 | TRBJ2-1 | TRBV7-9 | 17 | CASSFVLAGGGYNEQFF | TGTGCCAGCAGCTTCGTCCTAGCGGGAGGGGGCTACAATGAGCAGTTCTTC
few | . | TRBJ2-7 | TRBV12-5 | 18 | CASGLGQGRGASSYEQYF | TGTGCTAGTGGTTTGGGTCAGGGGCGGGGTGCTAGCTCCTACGAGCAGTACTTC
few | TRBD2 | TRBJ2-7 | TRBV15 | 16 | CATSRTSSGGVYEQYF | TGTGCCACCAGCAGAACTTCCTCCGGGGGGGTCTACGAGCAGTACTTC
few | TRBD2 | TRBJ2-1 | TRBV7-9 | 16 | CASSLPRGVSYNEQFF | TGTGCCAGCAGCCTCCCGCGGGGGGTCTCCTACAATGAGCAGTTCTTC
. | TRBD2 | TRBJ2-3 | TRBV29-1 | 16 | CSVEGPASGSTDTQYF | TGCAGCGTTGAAGGTCCGGCTAGCGGTAGCACAGATACGCAGTATTTT
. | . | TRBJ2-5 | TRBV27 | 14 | CASSVSFQGGTQYF | TGTGCCAGCAGTGTATCGTTCCAGGGTGGGACCCAGTACTTC
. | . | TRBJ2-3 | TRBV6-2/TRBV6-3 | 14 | CASNLAGGADTQYF | TGTGCCAGCAATCTGGCAGGAGGGGCAGATACGCAGTATTTT
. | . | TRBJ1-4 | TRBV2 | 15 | CASSREGSTNEKLFF | TGTGCCAGCAGTCGGGAAGGATCAACTAATGAAAAACTGTTTTTT
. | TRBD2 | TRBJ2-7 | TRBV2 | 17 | CASSRPSGSPSNNEQYF | TGTGCCAGCAGTCGCCCTAGCGGGAGCCCTAGTAACAATGAGCAGTACTTC